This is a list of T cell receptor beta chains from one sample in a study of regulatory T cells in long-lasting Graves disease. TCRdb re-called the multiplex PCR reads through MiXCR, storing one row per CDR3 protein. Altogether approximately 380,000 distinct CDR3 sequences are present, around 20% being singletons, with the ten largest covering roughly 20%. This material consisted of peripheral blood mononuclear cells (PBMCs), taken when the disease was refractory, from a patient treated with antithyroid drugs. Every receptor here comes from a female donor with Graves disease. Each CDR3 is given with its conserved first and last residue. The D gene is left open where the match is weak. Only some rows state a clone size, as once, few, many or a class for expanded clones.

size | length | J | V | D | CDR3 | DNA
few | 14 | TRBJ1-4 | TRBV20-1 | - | CSARVNRANEKLFF | TGCAGTGCTAGAGTGAACAGGGCAAATGAAAAACTGTTTTTT
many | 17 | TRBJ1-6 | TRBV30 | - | CAWSGRVVGGDGSPLHF | TGTGCCTGGAGTGGCCGGGTAGTCGGGGGAGATGGTTCACCCCTCCACTTT
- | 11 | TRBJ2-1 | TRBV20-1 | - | CGGLLYNEQFF | TGCGGGGGCCTGCTCTACAATGAGCAGTTCTTC
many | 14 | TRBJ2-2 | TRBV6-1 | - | CASSLHMGTGELFF | TGTGCCAGCAGCTTGCACATGGGCACCGGGGAGCTGTTTTTT
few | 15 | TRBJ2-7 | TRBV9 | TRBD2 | CASSLVGTTSREQYF | TGTGCCAGCAGCTTAGTAGGGACTACGTCTCGCGAGCAGTACTTC
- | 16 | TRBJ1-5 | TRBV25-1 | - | CASSGGSQAGNQPQHF | TGTGCCAGCAGTGGGGGGTCTCAGGCGGGCAATCAGCCCCAGCATTTT
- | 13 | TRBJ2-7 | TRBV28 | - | CASSLISSYEQYF | TGTGCCAGCAGTTTGATCTCGTCCTACGAGCAGTACTTC
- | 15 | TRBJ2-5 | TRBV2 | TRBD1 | CASSERTGQGETQYF | TGTGCCAGCAGTGAGAGGACAGGGCAGGGAGAGACCCAGTACTTC
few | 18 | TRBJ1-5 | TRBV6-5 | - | CASSYSRDGQRGRQPQHF | TGTGCCAGCAGTTACTCGAGAGATGGGCAGAGGGGCCGTCAGCCCCAGCATTTT
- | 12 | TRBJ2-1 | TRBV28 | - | CASSLLYNEQFF | TGTGCCAGCAGTTTATTATACAATGAGCAGTTCTTC
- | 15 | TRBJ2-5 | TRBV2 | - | CAITRDSPSQETQYF | TGTGCCATCACCCGGGACTCCCCCAGTCAGGAGACCCAGTACTTC
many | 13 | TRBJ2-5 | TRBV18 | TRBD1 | CASSPRQGETQYF | TGTGCCAGCTCACCACGACAGGGAGAGACCCAGTACTTC
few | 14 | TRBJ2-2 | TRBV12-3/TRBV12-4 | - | CASSLRVRSGELFF | TGTGCCAGCAGTTTAAGGGTTAGATCCGGGGAGCTGTTTTTT
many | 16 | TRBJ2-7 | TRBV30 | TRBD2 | CAWGRLAGLLSYEQYF | TGTGCCTGGGGAAGACTAGCGGGACTCCTTTCCTACGAGCAGTACTTC
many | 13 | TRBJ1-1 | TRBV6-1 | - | CASSRLLGPEAFF | TGTGCCAGCAGTCGGCTCCTCGGCCCTGAAGCTTTCTTT
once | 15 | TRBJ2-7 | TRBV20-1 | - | CSASRTGPPSYEQYF | TGCAGTGCTAGTCGCACAGGCCCACCATCCTACGAGCAGTACTTC
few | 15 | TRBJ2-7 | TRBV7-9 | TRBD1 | CASRPFTGGGYEQYF | TGTGCCAGCAGACCCTTTACAGGGGGCGGTTACGAGCAGTACTTC
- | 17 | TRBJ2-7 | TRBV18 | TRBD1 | CASSPPPGQRSSYEQYF | TGTGCCAGCTCACCACCCCCGGGACAGCGGAGCTCCTACGAACAGTACTTC
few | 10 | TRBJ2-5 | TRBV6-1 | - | CASNEETQYF | TGTGCCAGCAACGAGGAGACCCAGTACTTC
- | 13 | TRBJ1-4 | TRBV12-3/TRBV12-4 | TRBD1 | CASRGDSGEKLFF | TGTGCCAGCAGAGGGGACAGTGGTGAAAAACTGTTTTTT
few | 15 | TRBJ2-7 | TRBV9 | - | CASSVGQGMIYEQYF | TGTGCCAGCAGCGTAGGGCAGGGCATGATCTACGAGCAGTACTTC
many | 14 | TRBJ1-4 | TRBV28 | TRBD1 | CASSSLDRDEKLFF | TGTGCCAGCAGTTCCCTTGACAGGGATGAAAAACTGTTTTTT